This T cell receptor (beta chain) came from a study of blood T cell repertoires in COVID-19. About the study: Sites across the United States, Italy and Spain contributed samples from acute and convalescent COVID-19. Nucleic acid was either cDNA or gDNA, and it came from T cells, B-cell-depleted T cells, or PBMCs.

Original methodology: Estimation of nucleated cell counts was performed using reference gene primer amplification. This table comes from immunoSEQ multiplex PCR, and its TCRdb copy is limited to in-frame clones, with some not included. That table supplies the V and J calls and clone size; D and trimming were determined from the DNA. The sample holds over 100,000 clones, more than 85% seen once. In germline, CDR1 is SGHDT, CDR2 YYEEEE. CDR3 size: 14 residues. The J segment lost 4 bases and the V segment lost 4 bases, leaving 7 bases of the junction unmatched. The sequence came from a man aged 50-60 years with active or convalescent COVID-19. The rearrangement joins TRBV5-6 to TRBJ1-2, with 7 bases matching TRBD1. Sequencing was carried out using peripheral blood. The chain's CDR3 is CASSPRQGSYGYTF. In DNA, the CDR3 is TGTGCCAGCAGCCCCCGACAGGGTTCCTATGGCTACACCTTC.